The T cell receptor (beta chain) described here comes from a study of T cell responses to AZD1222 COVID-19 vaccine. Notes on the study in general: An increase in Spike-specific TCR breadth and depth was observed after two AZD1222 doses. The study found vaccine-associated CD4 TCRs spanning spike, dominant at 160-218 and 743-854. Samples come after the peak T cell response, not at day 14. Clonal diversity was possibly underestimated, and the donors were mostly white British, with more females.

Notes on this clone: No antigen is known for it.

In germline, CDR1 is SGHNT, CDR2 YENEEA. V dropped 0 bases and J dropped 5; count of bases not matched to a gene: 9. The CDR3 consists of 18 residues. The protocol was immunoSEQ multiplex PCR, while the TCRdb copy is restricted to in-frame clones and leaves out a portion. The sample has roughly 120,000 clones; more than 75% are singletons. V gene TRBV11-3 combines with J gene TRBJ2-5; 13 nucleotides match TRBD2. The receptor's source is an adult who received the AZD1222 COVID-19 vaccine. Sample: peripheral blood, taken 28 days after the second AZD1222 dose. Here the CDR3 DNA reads TGTGCCAGCAGCTTAGATAGCGGACTAGCGGGAGACCGGGAGACCCAGTACTTC. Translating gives CASSLDSGLAGDRETQYF. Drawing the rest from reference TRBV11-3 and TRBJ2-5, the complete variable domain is EAGVVQSPRYKIIEKKQPVAFWCNPISGHNTLYWYLQNLGQGPELLIRYENEEAVDDSQLPKDRFSAERLKGVDSTLKIQPAELGDSAVYLCASSLDSGLAGDRETQYFGPGTRLLVL.